This entry concerns a single T cell receptor beta chain. Its specificity is unknown. Germline lookup yields CDR1 SGHNT and CDR2 YENEEA. The CDR3 has 15 amino acids. This sample was included in a study of monozygotic twins with inflammatory bowel disease. Study-level results: Researchers report that IBD patients shared fewer clonotypes with others than healthy twins, especially amid disease activity.

Each of TCRalpha and TCRbeta cDNA went through two nested PCRs, lasting approximately 17 and 9 cycles. TCRdb re-called the 5' RACE reads and catalogs CDR3 proteins one per entry, DNA excluded. Listed are fewer than 550,000 distinct CDR3 sequences; roughly 2.2% falls within the top ten. The specimen was blood. The genes are TRBV11-3 and TRBJ1-2; no DNA is available, so the TRBD1 call from TCRdb remains unchecked. The receptor comes from a human donor with ulcerative colitis or Crohn's disease, or a healthy co-twin of an affected twin (not recorded which). CDR3 residues: CASNPPQGVGYGYTF.